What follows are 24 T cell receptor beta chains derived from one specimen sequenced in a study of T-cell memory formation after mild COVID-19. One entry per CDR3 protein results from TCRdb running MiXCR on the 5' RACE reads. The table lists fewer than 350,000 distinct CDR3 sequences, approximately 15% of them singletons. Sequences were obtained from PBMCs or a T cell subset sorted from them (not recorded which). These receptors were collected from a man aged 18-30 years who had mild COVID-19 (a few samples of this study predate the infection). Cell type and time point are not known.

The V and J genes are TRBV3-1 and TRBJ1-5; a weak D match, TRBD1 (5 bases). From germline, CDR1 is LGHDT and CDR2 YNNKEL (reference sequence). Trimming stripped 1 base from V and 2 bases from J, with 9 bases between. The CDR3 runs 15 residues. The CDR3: CASSQGTLGNQPQHF. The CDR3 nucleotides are TGTGCCAGCAGCCAAGGGACATTAGGCAATCAGCCCCAGCATTTT.

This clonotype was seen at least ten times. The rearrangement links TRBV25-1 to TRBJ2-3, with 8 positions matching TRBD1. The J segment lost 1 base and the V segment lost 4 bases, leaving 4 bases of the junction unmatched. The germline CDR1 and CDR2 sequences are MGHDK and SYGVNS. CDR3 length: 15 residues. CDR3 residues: CASSARGRGTDTQYF. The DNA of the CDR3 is TGTGCCAGCAGTGCCAGGGGGCGAGGCACAGATACGCAGTATTTT.

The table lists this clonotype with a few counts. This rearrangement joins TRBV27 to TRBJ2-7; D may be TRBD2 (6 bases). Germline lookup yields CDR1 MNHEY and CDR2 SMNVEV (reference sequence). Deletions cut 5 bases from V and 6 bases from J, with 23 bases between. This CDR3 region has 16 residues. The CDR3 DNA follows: TGTGCCAGCAGTACTAGCCGGGACGGATCTCCGGGCGAGCAGTACGTC. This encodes CASSTSRDGSPGEQYV.

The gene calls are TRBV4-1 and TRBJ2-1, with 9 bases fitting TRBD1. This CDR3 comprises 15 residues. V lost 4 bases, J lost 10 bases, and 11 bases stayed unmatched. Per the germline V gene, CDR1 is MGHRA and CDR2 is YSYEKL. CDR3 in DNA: TGCGCCAGCAGCCTCCCACCCACAGGGGGCGGGGAGCAGTTCTTC. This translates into CASSLPPTGGGEQFF.

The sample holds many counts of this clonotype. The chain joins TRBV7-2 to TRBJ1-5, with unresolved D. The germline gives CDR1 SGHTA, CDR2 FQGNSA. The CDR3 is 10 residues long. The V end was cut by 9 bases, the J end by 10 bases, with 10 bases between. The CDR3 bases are TGTGCCAGTGGGCCTCCTCCCCAGCATTTT. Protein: CASGPPPQHF.

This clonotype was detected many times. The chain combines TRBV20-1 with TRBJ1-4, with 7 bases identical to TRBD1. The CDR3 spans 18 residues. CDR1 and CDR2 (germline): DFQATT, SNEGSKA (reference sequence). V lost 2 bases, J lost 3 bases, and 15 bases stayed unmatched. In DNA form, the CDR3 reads TGCAGTGCTAGAAAAGACAGGGTCGGTTCGAGGGCTAATGAAAAACTGTTTTTT. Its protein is CSARKDRVGSRANEKLFF.

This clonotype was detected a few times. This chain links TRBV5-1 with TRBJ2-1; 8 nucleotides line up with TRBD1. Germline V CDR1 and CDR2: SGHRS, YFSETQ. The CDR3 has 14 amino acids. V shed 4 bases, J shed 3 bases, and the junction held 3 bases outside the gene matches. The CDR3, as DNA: TGCGCCAGCAGCGCGGACAGGGTCTACAATGAGCAGTTCTTC. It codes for CASSADRVYNEQFF.

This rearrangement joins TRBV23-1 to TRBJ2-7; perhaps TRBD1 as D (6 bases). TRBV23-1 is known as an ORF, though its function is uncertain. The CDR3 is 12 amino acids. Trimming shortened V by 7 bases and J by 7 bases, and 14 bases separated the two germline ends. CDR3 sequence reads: CASISGVCEQYF. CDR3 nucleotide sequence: TGCGCCAGCATTTCAGGGGTCTGTGAGCAGTACTTC.

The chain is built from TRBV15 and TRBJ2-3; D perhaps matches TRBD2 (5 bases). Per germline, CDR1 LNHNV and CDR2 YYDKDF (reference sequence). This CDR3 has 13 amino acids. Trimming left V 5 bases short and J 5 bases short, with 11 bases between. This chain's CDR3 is CATSVQRVDTQYF. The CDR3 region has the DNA TGTGCCACCAGCGTGCAGAGGGTAGATACGCAGTATTTT.

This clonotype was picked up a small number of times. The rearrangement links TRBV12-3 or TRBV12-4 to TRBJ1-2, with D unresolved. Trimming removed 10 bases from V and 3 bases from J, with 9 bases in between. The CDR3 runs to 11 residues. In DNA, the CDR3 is TGTGCCAACTTTGGCGACTATGGCTACACCTTC. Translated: CANFGDYGYTF.

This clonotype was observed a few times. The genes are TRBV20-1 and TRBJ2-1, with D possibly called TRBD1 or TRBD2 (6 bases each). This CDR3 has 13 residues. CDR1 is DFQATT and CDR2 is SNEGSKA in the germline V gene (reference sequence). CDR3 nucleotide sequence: TGCAGCGGGAACAGGGAGGTGGACAATGAGCAGTTCTTC. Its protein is CSGNREVDNEQFF.

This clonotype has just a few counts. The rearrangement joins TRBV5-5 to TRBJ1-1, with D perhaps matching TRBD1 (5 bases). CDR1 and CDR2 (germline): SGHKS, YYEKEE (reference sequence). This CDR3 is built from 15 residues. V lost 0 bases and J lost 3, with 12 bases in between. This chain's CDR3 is CASSLGWGMDTEAFF. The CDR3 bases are TGTGCCAGCAGCTTGGGTTGGGGGATGGACACTGAAGCTTTCTTT.

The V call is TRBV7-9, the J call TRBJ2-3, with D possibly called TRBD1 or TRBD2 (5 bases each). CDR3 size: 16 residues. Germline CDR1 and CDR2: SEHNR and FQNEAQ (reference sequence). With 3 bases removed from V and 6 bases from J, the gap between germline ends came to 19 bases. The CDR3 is CASSFSGAIPGDTQYF. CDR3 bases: TGTGCCAGCAGCTTTTCCGGGGCCATCCCGGGCGATACGCAGTATTTT.

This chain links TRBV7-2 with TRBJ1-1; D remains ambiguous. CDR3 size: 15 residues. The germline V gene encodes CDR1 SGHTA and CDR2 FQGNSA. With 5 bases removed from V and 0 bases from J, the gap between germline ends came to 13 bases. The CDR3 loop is CASSPPVGMNTEAFF. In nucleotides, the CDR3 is TGTGCCAGCAGCCCGCCGGTCGGGATGAACACTGAAGCTTTCTTT.

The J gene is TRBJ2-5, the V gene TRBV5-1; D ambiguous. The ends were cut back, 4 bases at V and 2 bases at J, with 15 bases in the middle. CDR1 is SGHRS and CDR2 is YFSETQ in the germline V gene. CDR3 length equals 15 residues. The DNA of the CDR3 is TGCGCCAGCAGCCTGACGACGACACCTCAAGAGACCCAGTACTTC. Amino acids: CASSLTTTPQETQYF.

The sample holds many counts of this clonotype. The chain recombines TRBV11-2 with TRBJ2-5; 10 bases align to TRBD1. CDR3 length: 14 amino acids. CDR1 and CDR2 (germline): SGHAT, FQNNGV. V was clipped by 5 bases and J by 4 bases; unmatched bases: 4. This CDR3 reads CASSRDRGRETQYF. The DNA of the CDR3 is TGTGCCAGCAGCCGGGACAGGGGACGAGAGACCCAGTACTTC. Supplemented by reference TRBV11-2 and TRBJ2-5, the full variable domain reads EAGVAQSPRYKIIEKRQSVAFWCNPISGHATLYWYQQILGQGPKLLIQFQNNGVVDDSQLPKDRFSAERLKGVDSTLKIQPAKLEDSAVYLCASSRDRGRETQYFGPGTRLLVL.

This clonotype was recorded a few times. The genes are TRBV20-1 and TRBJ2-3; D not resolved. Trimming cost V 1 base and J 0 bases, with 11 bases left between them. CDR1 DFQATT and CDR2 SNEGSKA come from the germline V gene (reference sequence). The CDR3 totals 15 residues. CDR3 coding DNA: TGCAGTGCTAGAGTCCCCGGGCGTAGCACAGATACGCAGTATTTT. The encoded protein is CSARVPGRSTDTQYF.

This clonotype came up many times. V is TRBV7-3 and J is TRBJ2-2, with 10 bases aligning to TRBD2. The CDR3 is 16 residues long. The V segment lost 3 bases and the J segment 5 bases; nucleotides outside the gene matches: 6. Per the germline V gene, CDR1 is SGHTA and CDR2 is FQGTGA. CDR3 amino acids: CASSFLAGGWTGELFF. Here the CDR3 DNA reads TGTGCCAGCAGCTTTTTAGCGGGGGGCTGGACCGGGGAGCTGTTTTTT.

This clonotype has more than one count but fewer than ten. The CDR3 sequence is CSAENRGYGYTF. The CDR3 bases are TGCAGTGCTGAGAACAGGGGCTATGGCTACACCTTC. The chain has TRBV20-1 and TRBJ1-2; 7 nucleotides agree with TRBD1. The J segment lost 4 bases and the V segment lost 5 bases, leaving 4 bases of the junction unmatched. CDR3 length equals 12 residues. The V gene's germline CDR1 is DFQATT and CDR2 SNEGSKA (reference sequence).

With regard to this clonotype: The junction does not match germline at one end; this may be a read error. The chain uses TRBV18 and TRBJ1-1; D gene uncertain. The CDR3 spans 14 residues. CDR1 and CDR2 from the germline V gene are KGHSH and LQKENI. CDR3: CASSPPTGNIEAFF. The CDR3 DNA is TGTGCCAGCTCACCACCGACCGGGAACATTGAAGCTTTCTTT.

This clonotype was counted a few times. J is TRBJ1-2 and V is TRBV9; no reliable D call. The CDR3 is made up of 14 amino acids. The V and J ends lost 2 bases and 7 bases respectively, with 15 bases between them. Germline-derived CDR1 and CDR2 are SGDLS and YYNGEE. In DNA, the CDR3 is TGTGCCAGCAGCGTCCGTTCCGAGGGAGTTGGCTACACCTTC. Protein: CASSVRSEGVGYTF.

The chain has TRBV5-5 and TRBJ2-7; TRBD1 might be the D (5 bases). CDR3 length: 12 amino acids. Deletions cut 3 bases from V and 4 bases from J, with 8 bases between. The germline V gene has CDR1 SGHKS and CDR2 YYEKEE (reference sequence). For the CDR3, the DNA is TGTGCCAGCAGCTCAGGGTTGTACGAGCAGTACGTC. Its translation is CASSSGLYEQYV.

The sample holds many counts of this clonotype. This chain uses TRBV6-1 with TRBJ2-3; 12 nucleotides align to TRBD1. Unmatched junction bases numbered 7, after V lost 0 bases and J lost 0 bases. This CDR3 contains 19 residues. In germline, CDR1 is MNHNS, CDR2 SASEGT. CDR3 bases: TGTGCCAGCAGTGAAGCGTCCCGGGACAGGGGGCGAAGCACAGATACGCAGTATTTT. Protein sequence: CASSEASRDRGRSTDTQYF.

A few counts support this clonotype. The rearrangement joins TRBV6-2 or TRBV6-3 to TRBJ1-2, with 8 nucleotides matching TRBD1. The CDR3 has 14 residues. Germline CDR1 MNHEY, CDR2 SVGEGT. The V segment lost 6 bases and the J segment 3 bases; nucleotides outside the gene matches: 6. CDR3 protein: CASRRQGTDYGYTF. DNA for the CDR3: TGTGCCAGCAGGCGACAGGGGACGGACTATGGCTACACCTTC.